The 29 T cell receptor beta chains below all came from one sample that was sequenced in a study of T cells in Graves' hyperthyroidism and ophthalmopathy. Amplified regions were TCR beta CDR3 sequences from RNA transcripts. First-round RT-PCR of the TCR CDR3 relied on the HTBI primer set. In TCRdb, the multiplex PCR reads were re-called with MiXCR into one record per CDR3 protein. The sample holds about 610,000 distinct CDR3 sequences, roughly 14% seen once. The sample consisted of blood. These receptors all stem from a middle-aged woman with Graves' ophthalmopathy.

This clonotype was seen many times. V usage is TRBV11-3 and J usage is TRBJ2-2; D gene unclear. This CDR3 contains 13 residues. Trimming took off 1 base at V and 7 bases at J, with 7 bases between the two ends. Germline CDR1 SGHNT, CDR2 YENEEA. Here the CDR3 reads CASSLVGNGELFF. The DNA for the CDR3 is TGTGCCAGCAGCTTAGTAGGCAACGGGGAGCTGTTTTTT. The full variable domain, its missing parts supplied by reference TRBV11-3 and TRBJ2-2, is EAGVVQSPRYKIIEKKQPVAFWCNPISGHNTLYWYLQNLGQGPELLIRYENEEAVDDSQLPKDRFSAERLKGVDSTLKIQPAELGDSAVYLCASSLVGNGELFFGEGSRLTVL.

This clonotype was seen at least ten times. The rearrangement joins TRBV19 to TRBJ1-2, with no clear D. Trimming removed 7 bases from V and 3 bases from J, with 12 bases in between. The CDR3 contains 13 residues. The V gene's germline CDR1 is LNHDA and CDR2 SQIVND (reference sequence). The CDR3: CASTATAHYGYTF. CDR3 DNA: TGTGCCAGTACCGCAACAGCGCACTATGGCTACACCTTC.

This clonotype occurred many times. In DNA, the CDR3 is TGTGCCAGCAGGCGGACTAGCGGGACGGGCTACGAGCAGTACTTC. This translates into CASRRTSGTGYEQYF. This chain joins TRBV12-3 or TRBV12-4 and TRBJ2-7; 12 bases line up with TRBD2. The length of the CDR3 is 15 residues. Trimming cost V 6 bases and J 3 bases; bases outside gene matches: 6.

This clonotype showed up just a few times. The rearrangement joins TRBV10-3 to TRBJ2-2; 9 positions match TRBD2. The germline V gene encodes CDR1 ENHRY and CDR2 SYGVKD. The CDR3 is made up of 17 amino acids. V was pared by 0 bases and J by 0 bases, with 2 bases of the junction left unmatched. Written as DNA, the CDR3 is TGTGCCATCAGTGAGTCTCGCGGGAGGGCGAACACCGGGGAGCTGTTTTTT. Its protein product is CAISESRGRANTGELFF.

This clonotype was counted ten times or more. The chain links TRBV29-1 to TRBJ2-5, with D perhaps TRBD2 (6 bases). The V gene's germline CDR1 is SQVTM and CDR2 ANQGSEA. The ends were cut back, 2 bases at V and 0 bases at J, with 16 bases in the middle. The CDR3 is made up of 16 amino acids. CDR3 residues: CSVESFAGRNQETQYF. For the CDR3, the DNA is TGCAGCGTTGAATCTTTTGCCGGGAGAAACCAAGAGACCCAGTACTTC.

This clonotype was observed many times. The chain uses TRBV6-1 and TRBJ2-5; D is undetermined. V shed 7 bases and J shed 5 bases, with 20 bases lying between them. The germline V gene has CDR1 MNHNS and CDR2 SASEGT. This CDR3 is built from 15 residues. For the CDR3, the DNA is TGTGCCAGCACCAGAGACGGGCCTGGTCGGGAGACCCAGTACTTC. The encoded protein is CASTRDGPGRETQYF.

This chain uses TRBV18 with TRBJ2-7; 7 positions match TRBD1. The V gene's germline CDR1 is KGHSH and CDR2 LQKENI. The junction had 10 bases not matched to a gene; V was cut back by 5 bases and J by 3 bases. This CDR3 has 15 amino acids. The CDR3 reads CASSAPTGDYYEQYF. The CDR3 DNA reads as TGTGCCAGCTCAGCTCCTACAGGGGATTACTACGAGCAGTACTTC.

This clonotype was detected ten times or more. The chain employs TRBV7-2 and TRBJ2-7; TRBD2 matches 7 bases. V dropped 3 bases and J dropped 1; count of bases not matched to a gene: 6. CDR3 length equals 15 residues. Germline values: CDR1 SGHTA, CDR2 FQGNSA. The CDR3 spells CASSFEWEGSYEQYF. The CDR3 bases are TGTGCCAGCAGCTTTGAGTGGGAGGGATCCTACGAGCAGTACTTC.

Many counts were recorded for this clonotype. The V call is TRBV19, the J call TRBJ2-2; 13 bases are shared with TRBD2. Trimming removed 3 bases from V and 6 bases from J; junction bases left unmatched: 4. The CDR3 loop spans 16 amino acids. The V gene's germline CDR1 is LNHDA and CDR2 SQIVND (reference sequence). The CDR3 sequence is CASSIATSGRAGELFF. The CDR3 nucleotides are TGTGCCAGTAGTATTGCCACTAGCGGGAGGGCCGGGGAGCTGTTTTTT. Full variable domain (remainder filled in from reference TRBV19 and TRBJ2-2): DGGITQSPKYLFRKEGQNVTLSCEQNLNHDAMYWYRQDPGQGLRLIYYSQIVNDFQKGDIAEGYSVSREKKESFPLTVTSAQKNPTAFYLCASSIATSGRAGELFFGEGSRLTVL.

CDR3 sequence reads: CSARDWDRVTYEQYF. Written as DNA, the CDR3 is TGCAGTGCTAGGGACTGGGACAGGGTCACCTACGAGCAGTACTTC. The gene calls are TRBV20-1 and TRBJ2-7; 9 nucleotides match TRBD1. The CDR3 is 15 amino acids. V shed 3 bases, J shed 2 bases, and the junction held 8 bases outside the gene matches. Germline values: CDR1 DFQATT, CDR2 SNEGSKA (reference sequence).

The chain is built from TRBV4-1 and TRBJ2-7; no definite D call. Germline CDR1 and CDR2: MGHRA and YSYEKL. This CDR3 is 14 amino acids long. V lost 0 bases and J lost 5, with 11 bases in between. CDR3 in amino acids: CASSQDPPSHEQYF. CDR3 nucleotides: TGCGCCAGCAGCCAAGATCCCCCCAGCCACGAGCAGTACTTC.

This clonotype was counted a single time. The chain joins TRBV6-1 to TRBJ1-5, with 7 nucleotides matching TRBD1. Per germline, CDR1 MNHNS and CDR2 SASEGT. V lost 4 bases, J lost 2 bases, and 5 bases stayed unmatched. The CDR3 length is 15 residues. This CDR3 is CASSGQGGGNQPQHF. CDR3 bases: TGTGCCAGCAGTGGCCAGGGGGGGGGCAATCAGCCCCAGCATTTT.

In this sample, this clonotype turned up many times. The chain joins TRBV7-9 to TRBJ2-7; D unresolved. CDR3 length equals 13 residues. Between the trimmed V and J ends, which lost 6 bases and 0 bases, there was a span of 9 bases. Looked up from germline, CDR1 is SEHNR and CDR2 is FQNEAQ (reference sequence). The CDR3 region is CASSDSNSYEQYF. DNA of the CDR3: TGTGCCAGCAGTGACTCGAACTCCTACGAGCAGTACTTC.

This clonotype was observed at least ten times. The V gene is TRBV27, the J gene TRBJ1-1; D is unresolved. The CDR3 loop spans 15 amino acids. Germline assignment: CDR1 MNHEY and CDR2 SMNVEV (reference sequence). V was pared by 3 bases and J by 0 bases, with 11 bases between. CDR3 sequence (DNA): TGTGCCAGCAGTTTTTCCGAAACACTGAACACTGAAGCTTTCTTT. Translating it yields CASSFSETLNTEAFF.

This clonotype was observed a handful of times. The chain is built from TRBV19 and TRBJ2-5, with 11 bases aligning to TRBD2. The trim removed 8 bases at V and 2 bases at J, leaving 7 bases unmatched. The CDR3 has 15 amino acids. From germline, CDR1 is LNHDA and CDR2 SQIVND (reference sequence). CDR3 DNA: TGTGCCAGTGCTAGGACTAGCGGGCGGCAAGAGACCCAGTACTTC. Translating gives CASARTSGRQETQYF.

This clonotype was counted between two and nine times. This chain connects TRBV6-1 to TRBJ2-3; D is possibly TRBD2 (6 bases). The CDR3 loop spans 15 amino acids. Looked up from germline, CDR1 is MNHNS and CDR2 is SASEGT. Trimming took 6 bases from V and 2 from J, leaving 15 bases between them. The CDR3 protein is CASSGRGSVTDTQYF. The CDR3 bases are TGTGCCAGCAGCGGACGGGGGTCCGTCACAGATACGCAGTATTTT.

The chain recombines TRBV10-3 with TRBJ2-5; D is ambiguous. V was trimmed by 9 bases and J by 4 bases, leaving 24 bases between them. Germline assignment: CDR1 ENHRY and CDR2 SYGVKD. The CDR3 contains 16 residues. CDR3 loop: CAISSSTGRTPETQYF. For the CDR3, the DNA is TGTGCCATTTCGTCCTCGACGGGTCGTACCCCAGAGACCCAGTACTTC.

This clonotype was seen a few times. A much larger clonotype is one base distant, so this may be a read error. This chain joins TRBV12-3 or TRBV12-4 and TRBJ1-6; TRBD1 is a possible D gene (6 bases). The length of the CDR3 is 12 residues. V was clipped by 5 bases and J by 7 bases, with 6 bases between them. The chain's CDR3 is CASSTGNSPLHF. CDR3 nucleotide sequence: TGTGCCAGCAGTACAGGGAATTCACCCCTCCACTTT.

At least ten counts were recorded for this clonotype. The chain recombines TRBV19 with TRBJ1-2; TRBD1 might be the D (5 bases). The V gene lost 4 bases and the J gene lost 0 bases, with 18 bases spanning the gap. The V gene's germline CDR1 is LNHDA and CDR2 SQIVND (reference sequence). CDR3 length: 17 amino acids. CDR3 residues: CASSTRFDSRANYGYTF. CDR3 sequence (DNA): TGTGCCAGTAGTACGCGGTTCGACAGCCGAGCTAACTATGGCTACACCTTC.

The chain employs TRBV7-3 and TRBJ1-1, with 7 nucleotides matching TRBD1. CDR1 is SGHTA and CDR2 is FQGTGA in the germline V gene. V shed 5 bases, J shed 1 base, and the junction held 13 bases outside the gene matches. The CDR3 runs to 17 residues. The chain's CDR3 is CASSMGPHRGSNTEAFF. The CDR3 DNA is TGTGCCAGCAGCATGGGGCCCCACAGGGGATCGAACACTGAAGCTTTCTTT.

This clonotype was seen many times. The chain combines TRBV6-5 with TRBJ2-7; TRBD2 aligns across 8 bases. Germline V CDR1 and CDR2: MNHEY, SVGAGI. The CDR3 is 15 residues long. V was clipped by 0 bases and J by 6 bases; unmatched bases: 7. The CDR3 loop reads CASSYSRLAGGEQYF. CDR3 sequence (DNA): TGTGCCAGCAGTTACTCGAGGCTAGCGGGCGGCGAGCAGTACTTC.

This clonotype was observed many times. CDR3 amino acids: CASRRQGGEQYF. In DNA, the CDR3 is TGTGCCAGCAGACGACAGGGGGGCGAGCAGTACTTC. J is TRBJ2-7 and V is TRBV6-2 or TRBV6-3, with 9 bases fitting TRBD1. Germline CDR1 reads MNHEY; CDR2 reads SVGEGT. The J segment lost 6 bases and the V segment lost 6 bases, leaving 3 bases of the junction unmatched. CDR3 length: 12 residues.

This clonotype was observed many times. The chain uses TRBV25-1 and TRBJ2-7; D gene uncertain. The V and J ends lost 3 bases and 7 bases respectively, with 13 bases between them. Germline V gene lookup returns CDR1 MGHDK and CDR2 SYGVNS. The CDR3 has 13 amino acids. CDR3 nucleotides: TGTGCCAGCAGTGAGTGCCAAGCGTGTGAGCAGTACTTC. Translation gives CASSECQACEQYF.

This sequence joins TRBV28 and TRBJ1-5, with 10 bases fitting TRBD1. From germline, CDR1 is MDHEN and CDR2 SYDVKM. Trimming took 6 bases from V and 7 from J; bases not matched to a gene: 6. This CDR3 is 14 amino acids long. The CDR3 DNA is TGTGCCAGCAGCACCGACAGGGGGCTGCAGCCCCAGCATTTT. It yields the protein CASSTDRGLQPQHF. Drawing the rest from reference TRBV28 and TRBJ1-5, the complete variable domain is DVKVTQSSRYLVKRTGEKVFLECVQDMDHENMFWYRQDPGLGLRLIYFSYDVKMKEKGDIPEGYSVSREKKERFSLILESASTNQTSMYLCASSTDRGLQPQHFGDGTRLSIL.

In its sample, this clonotype was seen many times. The chain couples TRBV5-1 to TRBJ2-2; TRBD2 might be the D (5 bases). The CDR3 is 17 amino acids. From germline, CDR1 is SGHRS and CDR2 YFSETQ. Trimming left V 1 base short and J 7 bases short, with 20 bases between. The CDR3 region is CASSLTQAAARGGELFF. For the CDR3, the DNA is TGCGCCAGCAGCTTGACTCAGGCGGCGGCCCGGGGCGGGGAGCTGTTTTTT.

This clonotype was counted a few times. The chain is built from TRBV4-2 and TRBJ2-1; TRBD2 matches at 7 bases. The length of the CDR3 is 20 residues. The V segment lost 4 bases and the J segment 0 bases; nucleotides outside the gene matches: 18. CDR1 LGHNA and CDR2 YNFKEQ come from the germline V gene. DNA of the CDR3: TGTGCCAGCAGCCCTTTTTCAGCGGGGTCACCTGGGAGCTCCTACAATGAGCAGTTCTTC. Translation: CASSPFSAGSPGSSYNEQFF.

This clonotype was seen ten or more times. The V call is TRBV7-2, the J call TRBJ1-3; D unresolved. V shed 4 bases and J shed 0 bases, with 10 bases lying between them. Germline V lookup: CDR1 SGHTA, CDR2 FQGNSA. The CDR3 is made up of 15 amino acids. The DNA for the CDR3 is TGTGCCAGCAGCTCTCAGCTGTACTCTGGAAACACCATATATTTT. It specifies CASSSQLYSGNTIYF. The whole variable domain, filled in from reference TRBV7-2 and TRBJ1-3, reads GAGVSQSPSNKVTEKGKDVELRCDPISGHTALYWYRQSLGQGLEFLIYFQGNSAPDKSGLPSDRFSAERTGGSVSTLTIQRTQQEDSAVYLCASSSQLYSGNTIYFGEGSWLTVV.

Note on this clonotype: With a much larger clone just one base away, this may be a read error. The V and J genes are TRBV20-1 and TRBJ2-5; D not certain. V lost 8 bases and J lost 5, with 12 bases in between. This CDR3 spans 11 amino acids. Germline V gene data show CDR1 as DFQATT and CDR2 as SNEGSKA (reference sequence). CDR3 DNA sequence: TGCAGTACACCAAGACTGGAGACCCAGTACTTC. It translates to CSTPRLETQYF.

A few counts support this clonotype. The chain links TRBV29-1 to TRBJ1-1, with 7 bases fitting TRBD1. The CDR3 has 12 amino acids. Germline V gene sequence: CDR1 SQVTM, CDR2 ANQGSEA. V lost 6 bases, J lost 11 bases, and 12 bases stayed unmatched. The CDR3, as DNA: TGCAGCGTGGGGGACAGCCACCGGGAGGCTTTCTTT. It is translated as CSVGDSHREAFF.